These 29 T cell receptor beta chains were sequenced from one sample in a study of blood T cell repertoires in COVID-19. This table comes from immunoSEQ multiplex PCR, and its TCRdb copy is limited to in-frame clones, with some not included. Altogether some 75,000 clones are present, more than 65% being singletons, with the ten largest covering less than 20%. The sample taken for sequencing was peripheral blood. The source of these receptors is a woman of 80 years or more with active or convalescent COVID-19.

Ten or more counts support this clone. The chain couples TRBV7-2 to TRBJ1-1, with a possible D match to TRBD1 (5 bases). Trimming took off 0 bases at V and 7 bases at J, with 9 bases between the two ends. The CDR3 extends over 13 amino acids. The V gene's germline CDR1 is SGHTA and CDR2 FQGNSA. CDR3 residues: CASSLAPRDEAFF. CDR3 bases: TGTGCCAGCAGCTTAGCGCCCAGGGATGAAGCTTTCTTT.

The rearrangement uses TRBV7-2 and TRBJ2-2; 8 positions agree with TRBD2. V trimming: 5 bases; J trimming: 4 bases; junction bases outside the gene matches: 6. CDR3 size: 15 residues. The germline V gene has CDR1 SGHTA and CDR2 FQGNSA. The chain's CDR3 is CASSPSGGGTGELFF. For the CDR3, the DNA is TGTGCCAGCAGCCCTTCGGGGGGGGGCACCGGGGAGCTGTTTTTT.

This clone was seen more than once but under ten times. This chain uses TRBV7-9 with TRBJ1-2, with 8 bases identical to TRBD1. The CDR3 loop spans 15 amino acids. Unmatched junction bases numbered 9, after V lost 5 bases and J lost 4 bases. Per the germline V gene, CDR1 is SEHNR and CDR2 is FQNEAQ (reference sequence). CDR3 protein: CASSLYQGASYGYTF. As DNA, the CDR3 is TGTGCCAGCAGCCTCTATCAGGGGGCAAGCTATGGCTACACCTTC. The entire variable domain, with the rest obtained from reference TRBV7-9 and TRBJ1-2, is as follows: DTGVSQNPRHKITKRGQNVTFRCDPISEHNRLYWYRQTLGQGPEFLTYFQNEAQLEKSRLLSDRFSAERPKGSFSTLEIQRTEQGDSAMYLCASSLYQGASYGYTFGSGTRLTVV.

This chain links TRBV6-2 or TRBV6-3 with TRBJ1-5; 8 bases line up with TRBD1. The CDR3 totals 15 residues. The germline V gene encodes CDR1 MNHEY and CDR2 SVGEGT. Trimming at V came to 2 bases and at J to 6 bases, leaving 6 bases not matched to a gene. DNA for the CDR3: TGTGCCAGCAGTTACGACAGGGGTTCGGGTCAGCCCCAGCATTTT. It yields the protein CASSYDRGSGQPQHF.

In this sample, this clone turned up a few times. The V gene is TRBV19, the J gene TRBJ2-1; 10 bases map to TRBD1. Germline trimming cut 5 bases from V and 7 bases from J; bases unmatched to any gene: 14. Germline CDR1 LNHDA, CDR2 SQIVND (reference sequence). The CDR3 loop spans 17 amino acids. The CDR3 DNA sequence: TGTGCCAGTAGTCCCGGGACAGGGGCTGTTATGAAAAATGAGCAGTTCTTC. This sequence encodes CASSPGTGAVMKNEQFF.

In DNA form, the CDR3 reads TGTGCCAGCACTAGACAGGGGGGGGCCTACGAGCAGTACTTC. This gives the protein CASTRQGGAYEQYF. The chain couples TRBV13 to TRBJ2-7, with 9 bases that match TRBD1. V was pared by 7 bases and J by 2 bases, with 6 bases of the junction left unmatched. The CDR3 has 14 residues. In germline, CDR1 is PRHDT, CDR2 FYEKMQ (reference sequence).

The V gene is TRBV6-5, the J gene TRBJ1-3; D not certain. The ends were cut back, 3 bases at V and 0 bases at J, with 12 bases in the middle. The CDR3 is 16 residues long. CDR1 and CDR2 from the germline V gene are MNHEY and SVGAGI. The CDR3 is CASSYSWAFSGNTIYF. CDR3 nucleotides: TGTGCCAGCAGTTATTCATGGGCGTTCTCTGGAAACACCATATATTTT.

The CDR3 here is CASSPRQYNEQFF. The DNA for the CDR3 is TGTGCCAGCAGCCCGCGGCAGTACAATGAGCAGTTCTTC. The chain combines TRBV7-8 with TRBJ2-1; D call uncertain. The germline V gene has CDR1 SGHVS and CDR2 FQNEAQ. The CDR3 runs to 13 residues. Trimming pared 5 bases from V and 4 bases from J, leaving 9 bases between.

The genes are TRBV6-2 or TRBV6-3 and TRBJ2-7; D might be TRBD1 (6 bases). The CDR3 totals 13 residues. Germline V gene lookup returns CDR1 MNHEY and CDR2 SVGEGT. The ends were cut back, 2 bases at V and 3 bases at J, with 8 bases in the middle. For the CDR3, the DNA is TGTGCCAGCAGTTACGGGACAATCTACGAGCAGTACTTC. This encodes CASSYGTIYEQYF.

The CDR3 protein is CASSRGDRVNEQYF. For the CDR3, the DNA is TGTGCCAGCAGCCGAGGAGACAGGGTTAACGAGCAGTACTTC. The V gene is TRBV14, the J gene TRBJ2-7; 7 positions agree with TRBD1. Germline V gene lookup returns CDR1 SGHDN and CDR2 FVKESK. The CDR3 is 14 residues long. After removal of 4 bases from V and 5 bases from J, the junction contained 8 bases not matched to a gene.

The chain recombines TRBV6-5 with TRBJ2-3, with 12 bases lining up with TRBD2. Per the germline V gene, CDR1 is MNHEY and CDR2 is SVGAGI. This CDR3 spans 16 amino acids. V lost 3 bases and J lost 8; bases outside the gene matches: 9. CDR3 protein: CASSYSSGGVGLTQYF. Written as DNA, the CDR3 is TGTGCCAGCAGTTATTCTAGCGGGGGGGTCGGCCTTACGCAGTATTTT.

The chain couples TRBV6-2 or TRBV6-3 to TRBJ2-3; 8 positions match TRBD2. CDR3 length: 15 residues. Trimming took 0 bases from V and 6 from J; bases not matched to a gene: 5. The V gene's germline CDR1 is MNHEY and CDR2 SVGEGT. The chain's CDR3 is CASSYSRGAPDTQYF. For the CDR3, the DNA is TGTGCCAGCAGTTACTCGCGGGGGGCGCCTGATACGCAGTATTTT.

V and J are TRBV7-6 and TRBJ2-6, with 7 bases matching TRBD1. The CDR3 covers 16 residues. The trim removed 4 bases at V and 3 bases at J, leaving 6 bases unmatched. The germline CDR1 and CDR2 sequences are SGHVS and FNYEAQ. CDR3 in amino acids: CASSSLTGNGANVLTF. CDR3 sequence (DNA): TGTGCCAGCAGCTCCTTGACAGGGAATGGGGCCAACGTCCTGACTTTC.

This chain uses TRBV5-4 with TRBJ1-6; D is uncertain. Germline V gives CDR1 SGHNT, CDR2 YYREEE (reference sequence). The CDR3 has 15 amino acids. Trimming left V 4 bases short and J 8 bases short, with 16 bases between. In DNA, the CDR3 is TGTGCCAGCAGCATCGACGGGATTAGGGATTCACCCCTCCACTTT. Amino acid sequence: CASSIDGIRDSPLHF.

The V and J genes are TRBV5-1 and TRBJ1-3; 8 bases fit TRBD1. CDR1 is SGHRS and CDR2 is YFSETQ in the germline V gene. V dropped 4 bases and J dropped 2; count of bases not matched to a gene: 11. The CDR3 consists of 17 residues. DNA of the CDR3: TGCGCCAGCAGCCCCCGAAGGACAGGGCAGGCTGGAAACACCATATATTTT. Translating it yields CASSPRRTGQAGNTIYF.

This chain joins TRBV10-3 and TRBJ1-2; D not resolved. This CDR3 is built from 13 residues. V was trimmed by 7 bases and J by 0 bases, leaving 9 bases between them. Germline CDR1 reads ENHRY; CDR2 reads SYGVKD. CDR3 loop: CAITSQTNYGYTF. As DNA, the CDR3 is TGTGCCATCACTTCGCAGACTAACTATGGCTACACCTTC.

The chain joins TRBV28 to TRBJ2-2; 8 bases are a match to TRBD1. Trimming took 2 bases from V and 4 from J; bases not matched to a gene: 6. The CDR3 sequence is 16 residues long. Germline V gene data show CDR1 as MDHEN and CDR2 as SYDVKM. The CDR3 nucleotides read TGTGCCAGCAGTTTACGGGGACAGGTCGGCACCGGGGAGCTGTTTTTT. As protein: CASSLRGQVGTGELFF.

The J gene is TRBJ2-3, the V gene TRBV5-1, with 7 positions matching TRBD2. Germline CDR1 SGHRS, CDR2 YFSETQ. The CDR3 totals 15 residues. V lost 0 bases and J lost 4; bases outside the gene matches: 5. The CDR3 DNA follows: TGCGCCAGCAGCTTGGCCGGGGGGTTGGCAGATACGCAGTATTTT. It codes for CASSLAGGLADTQYF.

The V call is TRBV9, the J call TRBJ1-3; perhaps TRBD1 as D (5 bases). Germline CDR1 and CDR2: SGDLS and YYNGEE. The V end lost 0 bases, the J end lost 1 base, and 11 bases lay between the germline ends. The length of the CDR3 is 16 residues. The CDR3 DNA reads TGTGCCAGCAGCGTAGTTCCGGGACTTTCTGGAAACACCATATATTTT. Translating gives CASSVVPGLSGNTIYF.

The CDR3 nucleotides read TGTGCCAGCAGCTCCCCGGACATCCTTGGCTACACCTTC. It codes for CASSSPDILGYTF. This chain uses TRBV7-9 with TRBJ1-2; D perhaps matches TRBD1 (5 bases). Germline V lookup: CDR1 SEHNR, CDR2 FQNEAQ (reference sequence). This CDR3 region has 13 residues. The V end lost 4 bases, the J end lost 7 bases, and 13 bases lay between the germline ends.

This chain uses TRBV29-1 with TRBJ2-3, with 10 bases fitting TRBD2. The CDR3 totals 16 residues. V was pared by 5 bases and J by 2 bases, with 10 bases of the junction left unmatched. Germline CDR1 and CDR2: SQVTM and ANQGSEA. This CDR3 is CSVTPRLAGFTDTQYF. In nucleotides, the CDR3 is TGCAGCGTTACGCCCCGACTAGCGGGTTTCACAGATACGCAGTATTTT.

V is TRBV19 and J is TRBJ2-1; D is unresolved. The CDR3 is 11 residues long. The germline V gene has CDR1 LNHDA and CDR2 SQIVND (reference sequence). Trimming removed 5 bases from V and 10 bases from J, with 9 bases in between. The CDR3 sequence: CASSGQREQFF. As DNA, the CDR3 is TGTGCCAGTAGTGGCCAGCGAGAGCAGTTCTTC.

In its sample, this clone was seen a few times. The rearrangement joins TRBV30 to TRBJ2-3, with 10 positions matching TRBD2. J lost 5 bases, V lost 5 bases, and 10 bases had no gene match. The CDR3 totals 15 residues. The germline V gene has CDR1 GTSNPN and CDR2 SVGIG (reference sequence). CDR3: CAWAFGVAGGDTQYF. Here the CDR3 DNA reads TGTGCCTGGGCCTTTGGGGTAGCGGGGGGAGATACGCAGTATTTT.

The V call is TRBV14, the J call TRBJ1-1, with unresolved D. This CDR3 comprises 12 residues. Looked up from germline, CDR1 is SGHDN and CDR2 is FVKESK. Deletions cut 5 bases from V and 1 base from J, with 5 bases between. As DNA, the CDR3 is TGTGCCAGCAGCGACAAGAACACTGAAGCTTTCTTT. Translating it yields CASSDKNTEAFF.

The chain joins TRBV10-3 to TRBJ1-3; 8 nucleotides line up with TRBD1. V was pared by 4 bases and J by 11 bases, with 10 bases of the junction left unmatched. The CDR3 totals 14 residues. Germline V gives CDR1 ENHRY, CDR2 SYGVKD. As DNA, the CDR3 is TGTGCCATCAGTGGGGGACAGGAGGAACCTCCCATATATTTT. Its translation: CAISGGQEEPPIYF.

This rearrangement joins TRBV7-9 to TRBJ1-3; D is undetermined. The CDR3 loop spans 13 amino acids. V lost 2 bases and J 8 bases, leaving 10 bases between the germline ends. The germline gives CDR1 SEHNR, CDR2 FQNEAQ (reference sequence). The CDR3 DNA reads as TGTGCCAGCAGCTTATCTGCAGATTACACCATATATTTT. This translates into CASSLSADYTIYF.

The chain carries TRBV18 and TRBJ2-5, with a tentative D call TRBD2 (6 bases). Germline lookup yields CDR1 KGHSH and CDR2 LQKENI. The CDR3 is 14 residues long. Trimming removed 4 bases at V and 2 bases at J, with 11 bases between. The CDR3 here is CASSLGTPQETQYF. CDR3 sequence (DNA): TGTGCCAGCTCACTCGGGACTCCACAAGAGACCCAGTACTTC.

CDR3 region: CASSIGGSFPFTDTQYF. DNA of the CDR3: TGTGCCAGTAGTATAGGAGGCTCTTTCCCCTTCACAGATACGCAGTATTTT. This chain links TRBV19 with TRBJ2-3; D not certain. Looked up from germline, CDR1 is LNHDA and CDR2 is SQIVND (reference sequence). Trimming left V 1 base short and J 2 bases short, with 16 bases between. The CDR3 has 17 amino acids.

The chain combines TRBV5-4 with TRBJ1-1; 9 bases are shared with TRBD1. Germline CDR1 is SGHNT and CDR2 is YYREEE (reference sequence). The CDR3 runs to 15 residues. Losses at the gene ends were 3 bases for V and 5 bases for J; bases not matched to a gene: 8. The CDR3 reads CASSYEQGARTEAFF. The CDR3 coding sequence is TGTGCCAGCAGCTATGAACAGGGGGCTCGGACTGAAGCTTTCTTT.